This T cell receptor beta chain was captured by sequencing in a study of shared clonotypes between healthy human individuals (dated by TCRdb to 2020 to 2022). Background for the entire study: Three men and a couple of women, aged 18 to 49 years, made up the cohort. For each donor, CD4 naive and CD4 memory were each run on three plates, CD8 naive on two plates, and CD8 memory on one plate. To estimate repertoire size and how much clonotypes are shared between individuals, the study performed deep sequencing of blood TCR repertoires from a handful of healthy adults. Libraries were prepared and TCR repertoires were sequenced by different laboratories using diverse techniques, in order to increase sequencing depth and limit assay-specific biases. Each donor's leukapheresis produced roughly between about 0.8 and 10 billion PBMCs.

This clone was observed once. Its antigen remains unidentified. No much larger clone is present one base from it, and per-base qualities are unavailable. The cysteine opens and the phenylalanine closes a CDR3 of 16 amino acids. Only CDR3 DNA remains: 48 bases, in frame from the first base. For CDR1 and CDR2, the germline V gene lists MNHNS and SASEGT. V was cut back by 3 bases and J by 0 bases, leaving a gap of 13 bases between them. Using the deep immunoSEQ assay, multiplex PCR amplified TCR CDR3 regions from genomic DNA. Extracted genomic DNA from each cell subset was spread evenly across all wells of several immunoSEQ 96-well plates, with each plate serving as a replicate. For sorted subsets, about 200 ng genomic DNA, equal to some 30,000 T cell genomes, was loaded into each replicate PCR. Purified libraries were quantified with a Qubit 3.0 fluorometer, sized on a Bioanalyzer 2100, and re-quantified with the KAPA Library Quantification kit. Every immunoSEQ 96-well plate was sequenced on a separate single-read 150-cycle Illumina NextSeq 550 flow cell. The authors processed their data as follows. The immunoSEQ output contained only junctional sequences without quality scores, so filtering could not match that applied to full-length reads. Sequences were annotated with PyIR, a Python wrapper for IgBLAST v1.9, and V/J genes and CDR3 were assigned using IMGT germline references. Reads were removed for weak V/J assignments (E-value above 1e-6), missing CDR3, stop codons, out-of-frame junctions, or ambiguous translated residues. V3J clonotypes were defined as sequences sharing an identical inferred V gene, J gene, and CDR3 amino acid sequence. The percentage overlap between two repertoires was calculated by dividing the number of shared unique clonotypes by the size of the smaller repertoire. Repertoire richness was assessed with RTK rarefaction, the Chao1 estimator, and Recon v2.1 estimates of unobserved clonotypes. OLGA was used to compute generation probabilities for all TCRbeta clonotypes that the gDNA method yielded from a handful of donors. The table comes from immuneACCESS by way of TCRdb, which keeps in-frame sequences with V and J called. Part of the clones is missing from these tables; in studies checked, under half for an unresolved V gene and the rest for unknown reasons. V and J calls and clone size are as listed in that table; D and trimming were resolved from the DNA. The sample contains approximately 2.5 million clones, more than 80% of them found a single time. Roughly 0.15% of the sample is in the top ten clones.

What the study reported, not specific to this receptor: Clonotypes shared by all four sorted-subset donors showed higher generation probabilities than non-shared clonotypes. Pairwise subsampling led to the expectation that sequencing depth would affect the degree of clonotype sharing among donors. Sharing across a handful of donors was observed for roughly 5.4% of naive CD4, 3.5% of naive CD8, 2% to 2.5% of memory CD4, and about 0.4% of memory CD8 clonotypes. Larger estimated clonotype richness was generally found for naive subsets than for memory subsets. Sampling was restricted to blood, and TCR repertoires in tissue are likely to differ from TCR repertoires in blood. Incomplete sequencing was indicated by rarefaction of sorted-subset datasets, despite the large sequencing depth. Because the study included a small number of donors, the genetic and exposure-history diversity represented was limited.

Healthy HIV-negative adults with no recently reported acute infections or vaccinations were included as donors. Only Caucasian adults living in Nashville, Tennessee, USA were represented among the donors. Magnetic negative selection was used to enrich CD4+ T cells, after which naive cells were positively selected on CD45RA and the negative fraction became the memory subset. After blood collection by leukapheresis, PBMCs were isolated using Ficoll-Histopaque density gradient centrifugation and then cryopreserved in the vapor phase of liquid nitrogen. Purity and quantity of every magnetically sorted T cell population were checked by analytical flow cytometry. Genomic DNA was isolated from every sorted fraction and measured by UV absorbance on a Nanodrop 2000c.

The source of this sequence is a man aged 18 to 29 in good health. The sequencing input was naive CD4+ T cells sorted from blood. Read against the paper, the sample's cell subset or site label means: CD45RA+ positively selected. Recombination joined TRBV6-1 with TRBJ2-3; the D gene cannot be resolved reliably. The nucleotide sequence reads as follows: TGTGCCAGCAGTGACCAGCATCTAATTAGCACAGATACGCAGTATTTT. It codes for CASSDQHLISTDTQYF.